This T cell receptor (beta chain) was recovered during a study of blood T cell repertoires in COVID-19. Study at large: Both acute and convalescent COVID-19 samples were obtained from the United States, Italy and Spain. T cells, B-cell-depleted T cells, or PBMCs provided the cDNA or gDNA that served as material.

The authors' processing: Reference gene primer amplification gave nucleated cell count estimates. Produced via immunoSEQ multiplex PCR; TCRdb's table is partial and in-frame only. V and J calls and clone size are copied from that table; D and trimming were computed from the DNA. The table has more than 70,000 clones, over 75% seen once. This CDR3 region has 16 residues. Trimming removed 0 bases from V and 3 bases from J, with 10 bases in between. From germline, CDR1 is SGHRS and CDR2 YFSETQ. The V gene is TRBV5-1, the J gene TRBJ2-6, with D possibly being TRBD2 (6 bases). The material sequenced was peripheral blood. The sequence derives from a man in his sixties with acute or convalescent COVID-19. The CDR3 nucleotides read TGCGCCAGCAGCTTGGATGGGGGAGGTGGGGCCAACGTCCTGACTTTC. Protein: CASSLDGGGGANVLTF.